The clone carrying this TCR beta chain is a singleton in its sample. The antigen is not known. This specimen belongs to a study of regulatory T cells in long-lasting Graves disease. Study-wide results and caveats: More public clonotypes were shared by persistent patients (around 3,000) than by new patients (approximately 1,000). Among samples with persistent disease, TRBV28, TRBJ1-2 and TRBJ2-5 were favored.

Researchers made TCR beta libraries by using iRepertoire HTBI primers and running Arm-PCR on CDR3 regions. TCRdb reanalysed the multiplex PCR reads using MiXCR and keeps one entry per CDR3 protein. This table holds around 500,000 distinct CDR3 sequences, around 16% found once. The time point here: newly diagnosed GD, antithyroid drugs for less than 3 months. From PBMCs, RNA was extracted and then used to make the TCR library. Graves' disease diagnosis was established per American Thyroid Association guidelines. The CDR3 consists of 13 residues. CDR1 is DFQATT and CDR2 is SNEGSKA in the germline V gene (reference sequence). V lost 5 bases, J lost 2 bases, and 13 bases lay in between. These records were also assigned to another study, of T cells in Graves' hyperthyroidism and ophthalmopathy. That paper adds: A set of HTBI primers served as the primers for a first-round RT-PCR of the TCR CDR3.

The chain combines TRBV20-1 with TRBJ2-7, with D possibly matching TRBD1 (5 bases). The receptor was derived from a woman in her forties or fifties with Graves disease. The material sequenced was peripheral blood mononuclear cells (PBMCs), taken at new diagnosis, from a patient treated with antithyroid drugs. DNA of the CDR3: TGCAGTGCTCCAAAGGGGTCCCCCTACGAGCAGTACTTC. Amino acids: CSAPKGSPYEQYF.